A selection of T cell receptor beta chains follows, all from one sample in a study of cytomegalovirus exposure and HLA in healthy donors. Sequencing was performed with immunoSEQ multiplex PCR; in TCRdb, only in-frame clones are kept and a portion is missing. The data contain around 73,000 clones, 70% to 90% of them singletons. The specimen sequenced was PBMCs. All receptors come from a woman younger than 30 in good health and CMV-seropositive. The CDR3 runs from the conserved cysteine through the conserved F or W. The D gene is left open where the match is weak. Clone size is stated in some rows and not others, as once, few, many or a class when expanded.

cdr3_aa: CASKPGQGFGNEKLFF
cdr3_nt: TGTGCCAGCAAACCGGGACAGGGGTTTGGGAATGAAAAACTGTTTTTT
d_call: TRBD1
v_call: TRBV28
clone_size: NA
j_call: TRBJ1-4

cdr3_aa: CASSPEGGGNNYGYTF
cdr3_nt: TGTGCCAGCTCACCAGAAGGAGGGGGCAATAACTATGGCTACACCTTC
d_call: TRBD1
v_call: TRBV18
clone_size: once
j_call: TRBJ1-2

cdr3_aa: CASSGTASGNTIYF
cdr3_nt: TGTGCCAGCAGCGGGACAGCCTCTGGAAACACCATATATTTT
d_call: TRBD1
v_call: TRBV7-9
clone_size: NA
j_call: TRBJ1-3

cdr3_aa: CASSVGPGGPADEQYF
cdr3_nt: TGTGCCAGCAGCGTAGGACCCGGGGGGCCCGCGGACGAGCAGTACTTC
d_call: NA
v_call: TRBV9
clone_size: NA
j_call: TRBJ2-7

cdr3_aa: CSVYQGYTEAFF
cdr3_nt: TGCAGCGTTTATCAGGGGTACACTGAAGCTTTCTTT
d_call: NA
v_call: TRBV29-1
clone_size: NA
j_call: TRBJ1-1

cdr3_aa: CATLAVRTDTQYF
cdr3_nt: TGTGCCACGCTAGCGGTGCGCACAGATACGCAGTATTTT
d_call: TRBD2
v_call: TRBV6-1
clone_size: few
j_call: TRBJ2-3

cdr3_aa: CASSSPAGAAGELFF
cdr3_nt: TGTGCCAGCAGTTCCCCAGCGGGGGCGGCCGGGGAGCTGTTTTTT
d_call: TRBD2
v_call: TRBV27
clone_size: NA
j_call: TRBJ2-2

cdr3_aa: CSASGGDRAGNTIYF
cdr3_nt: TGCAGCGCCTCTGGTGGGGACAGGGCTGGAAACACCATATATTTT
d_call: TRBD1
v_call: TRBV29-1
clone_size: NA
j_call: TRBJ1-3

cdr3_aa: CSAVYYGYTF
cdr3_nt: TGCAGTGCCGTATACTATGGCTACACCTTC
d_call: NA
v_call: TRBV20-1
clone_size: NA
j_call: TRBJ1-2

cdr3_aa: CASSLGNTIYF
cdr3_nt: TGTGCCAGCAGCCTTGGAAACACCATATATTTT
d_call: NA
v_call: TRBV7-9
clone_size: NA
j_call: TRBJ1-3

cdr3_aa: CASSLHGTNEKLFF
cdr3_nt: TGTGCCAGCAGCTTACACGGAACTAATGAAAAACTGTTTTTT
d_call: NA
v_call: TRBV11-2
clone_size: NA
j_call: TRBJ1-4

cdr3_aa: CAWSVPGSKETQYF
cdr3_nt: TGTGCCTGGAGTGTTCCCGGGAGCAAAGAGACCCAGTACTTC
d_call: NA
v_call: TRBV30
clone_size: NA
j_call: TRBJ2-5

cdr3_aa: CASSSGTSGSSEQFF
cdr3_nt: TGTGCCAGCAGTTCCGGGACTAGCGGGAGTAGTGAGCAGTTCTTC
d_call: TRBD2
v_call: TRBV6-6
clone_size: NA
j_call: TRBJ2-1

cdr3_aa: CASSPRPAQGAKNIQYF
cdr3_nt: TGCGCCAGCAGCCCCCGACCCGCACAGGGAGCCAAAAACATTCAGTACTTC
d_call: NA
v_call: TRBV5-1
clone_size: NA
j_call: TRBJ2-4

cdr3_aa: CAWSVHLPDFYTF
cdr3_nt: TGTGCCTGGAGTGTACATCTCCCAGACTTTTACACCTTC
d_call: NA
v_call: TRBV30
clone_size: NA
j_call: TRBJ1-2

cdr3_aa: CASRRAGDHYNEQFF
cdr3_nt: TGTGCCAGCAGACGAGCGGGAGACCACTACAATGAGCAGTTCTTC
d_call: TRBD2
v_call: TRBV6-1
clone_size: NA
j_call: TRBJ2-1

cdr3_aa: CASSVGTGGGQPQHF
cdr3_nt: TGTGCCAGCAGCGTCGGGACAGGGGGGGGTCAGCCCCAGCATTTT
d_call: TRBD1
v_call: TRBV5-8
clone_size: NA
j_call: TRBJ1-5

cdr3_aa: CASSASTSGGNDEQFF
cdr3_nt: TGTGCCAGCAGTGCCTCTACTAGCGGGGGGAATGATGAGCAGTTCTTC
d_call: TRBD2
v_call: TRBV25-1
clone_size: NA
j_call: TRBJ2-1

cdr3_aa: CASSLREMNTEAFF
cdr3_nt: TGTGCCAGCAGCTTAAGAGAAATGAACACTGAAGCTTTCTTT
d_call: NA
v_call: TRBV7-8
clone_size: NA
j_call: TRBJ1-1

cdr3_aa: CASSEWGSGGKETQYF
cdr3_nt: TGTGCCAGCAGTGAATGGGGTAGCGGGGGGAAAGAGACCCAGTACTTC
d_call: TRBD2
v_call: TRBV2
clone_size: once
j_call: TRBJ2-5

cdr3_aa: CASSWGQGAQETQYF
cdr3_nt: TGCGCCAGCAGCTGGGGACAGGGGGCACAAGAGACCCAGTACTTC
d_call: TRBD1
v_call: TRBV5-1
clone_size: NA
j_call: TRBJ2-5

cdr3_aa: CASSPGGDADTQYF
cdr3_nt: TGTGCCAGCAGCCCAGGGGGCGACGCAGATACGCAGTATTTT
d_call: TRBD1
v_call: TRBV6-6
clone_size: NA
j_call: TRBJ2-3

cdr3_aa: CASSSTGPYGYTF
cdr3_nt: TGTGCCAGCAGCTCCACAGGGCCCTATGGCTACACCTTC
d_call: NA
v_call: TRBV11-1
clone_size: NA
j_call: TRBJ1-2

cdr3_aa: CASSLAAQGLTDTQYF
cdr3_nt: TGCGCCAGCAGCTTGGCCGCGCAGGGGTTGACAGATACGCAGTATTTT
d_call: NA
v_call: TRBV5-1
clone_size: NA
j_call: TRBJ2-3

cdr3_aa: CASSPRTFPGTEAFF
cdr3_nt: TGTGCCAGCAGTCCCAGGACTTTCCCGGGCACTGAAGCTTTCTTT
d_call: NA
v_call: TRBV28
clone_size: NA
j_call: TRBJ1-1

cdr3_aa: CASSQGQDNPYGYTF
cdr3_nt: TGCGCCAGCAGCCAAGGTCAGGACAATCCCTATGGCTACACCTTC
d_call: NA
v_call: TRBV4-1
clone_size: NA
j_call: TRBJ1-2

cdr3_aa: CASSYGAFTDTQYF
cdr3_nt: TGTGCCAGCAGTTACGGGGCATTCACAGATACGCAGTATTTT
d_call: NA
v_call: TRBV6-5
clone_size: once
j_call: TRBJ2-3

cdr3_aa: CASSPHGNTGELFF
cdr3_nt: TGTGCCAGCAGCCCCCACGGGAACACCGGGGAGCTGTTTTTT
d_call: NA
v_call: TRBV6-5
clone_size: few
j_call: TRBJ2-2

cdr3_aa: CASRLAAGELFF
cdr3_nt: TGTGCCAGCAGATTGGCCGCCGGGGAGCTGTTTTTT
d_call: NA
v_call: TRBV7-6
clone_size: NA
j_call: TRBJ2-2

cdr3_aa: CASIKSGRGEQYF
cdr3_nt: TGTGCCAGCATTAAGAGCGGGAGAGGCGAGCAGTACTTC
d_call: TRBD2
v_call: TRBV2
clone_size: NA
j_call: TRBJ2-7

cdr3_aa: CASSARQGREQYF
cdr3_nt: TGTGCCAGTAGCGCACGACAGGGTCGCGAGCAGTACTTC
d_call: TRBD1
v_call: TRBV19
clone_size: NA
j_call: TRBJ2-7

cdr3_aa: CAISEFSTGQTSPGLFF
cdr3_nt: TGTGCCATCAGCGAGTTTTCCACAGGGCAAACGTCCCCTGGGCTGTTTTTT
d_call: NA
v_call: TRBV10-3
clone_size: NA
j_call: TRBJ1-4

cdr3_aa: CASRMTIAGGGDEQFF
cdr3_nt: TGCGCCAGCCGGATGACTATTGCGGGAGGGGGGGATGAGCAGTTCTTC
d_call: TRBD2
v_call: TRBV10-1
clone_size: NA
j_call: TRBJ2-1

cdr3_aa: CASSLDQADTQYF
cdr3_nt: TGTGCCAGCAGCTTAGATCAGGCAGATACGCAGTATTTT
d_call: NA
v_call: TRBV11-3
clone_size: few
j_call: TRBJ2-3

cdr3_aa: CASSLGGTAGYSYEQYF
cdr3_nt: TGTGCCAGCAGCTTGGGTGGGACTGCCGGTTATTCCTACGAGCAGTACTTC
d_call: NA
v_call: TRBV5-4
clone_size: NA
j_call: TRBJ2-7

cdr3_aa: CASSEYSNQPQHF
cdr3_nt: TGTGCCAGCAGTGAGTATAGCAATCAGCCCCAGCATTTT
d_call: NA
v_call: TRBV6-4
clone_size: NA
j_call: TRBJ1-5

cdr3_aa: CASSHRDRVDTQYF
cdr3_nt: TGTGCCAGCAGCCACCGGGACAGGGTCGATACGCAGTATTTT
d_call: TRBD1
v_call: TRBV7-9
clone_size: NA
j_call: TRBJ2-3

cdr3_aa: CASRDRSEAFF
cdr3_nt: TGTGCCAGCAGGGACAGGAGTGAAGCTTTCTTT
d_call: TRBD1
v_call: TRBV6-6
clone_size: NA
j_call: TRBJ1-1

cdr3_aa: CASSTGTSGGEQFF
cdr3_nt: TGTGCCAGCAGCACAGGGACTAGCGGGGGTGAGCAGTTCTTC
d_call: TRBD2
v_call: TRBV9
clone_size: NA
j_call: TRBJ2-1

cdr3_aa: CASKASGRGTGYNEQFF
cdr3_nt: TGTGCCAGCAAGGCTAGCGGGAGGGGAACGGGGTACAATGAGCAGTTCTTC
d_call: TRBD2
v_call: TRBV27
clone_size: NA
j_call: TRBJ2-1

cdr3_aa: CASSSDGDEQFF
cdr3_nt: TGTGCCAGCAGTTCGGACGGGGATGAGCAGTTCTTC
d_call: NA
v_call: TRBV6-5
clone_size: NA
j_call: TRBJ2-1

cdr3_aa: CASSERGLGNQPQHF
cdr3_nt: TGCGCCAGCAGTGAGCGGGGATTGGGCAATCAGCCCCAGCATTTT
d_call: NA
v_call: TRBV10-2
clone_size: NA
j_call: TRBJ1-5

cdr3_aa: CASSQKWRGGQYQETQYF
cdr3_nt: TGTGCCAGCAGCCAGAAGTGGCGGGGGGGACAATACCAAGAGACCCAGTACTTC
d_call: TRBD2
v_call: TRBV4-2
clone_size: NA
j_call: TRBJ2-5

cdr3_aa: CASSLGQEQYF
cdr3_nt: TGTGCCAGCAGCTTAGGCCAGGAGCAGTACTTC
d_call: NA
v_call: TRBV7-9
clone_size: NA
j_call: TRBJ2-7